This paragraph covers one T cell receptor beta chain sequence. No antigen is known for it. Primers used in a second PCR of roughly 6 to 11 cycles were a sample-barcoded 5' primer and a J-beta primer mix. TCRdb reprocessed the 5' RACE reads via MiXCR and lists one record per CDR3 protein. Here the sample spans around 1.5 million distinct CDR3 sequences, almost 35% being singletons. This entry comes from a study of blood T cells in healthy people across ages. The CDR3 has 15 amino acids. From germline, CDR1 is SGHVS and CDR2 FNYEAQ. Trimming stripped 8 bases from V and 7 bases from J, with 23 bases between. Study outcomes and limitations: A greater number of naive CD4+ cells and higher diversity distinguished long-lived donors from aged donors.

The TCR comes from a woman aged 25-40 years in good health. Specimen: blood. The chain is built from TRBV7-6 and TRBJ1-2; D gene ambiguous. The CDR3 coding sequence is TGTGCCAGCCGCCCCTCCTTTAGCCATTCGGGTGGCTACACCTTC. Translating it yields CASRPSFSHSGGYTF.